The clone carrying this T cell receptor (beta chain) was counted a single time. The sample comes from a study of blood T cell repertoires in COVID-19. Study details: The United States, Italy and Spain provided the acute and convalescent COVID-19 samples. PBMCs, B-cell-depleted T cells, or T cells provided the cDNA or gDNA that made up the material.

Original analysis: Reference gene primer amplification gave estimated nucleated cell counts. This table comes from immunoSEQ multiplex PCR, and its TCRdb copy is limited to in-frame clones, with some not included. From that table come the V and J calls and clone size; the DNA was used to work out D and trimming. The sample records 250,000 to 300,000 clones, roughly 85% being singletons. Trimming took off 8 bases at V and 4 bases at J, with 17 bases between the two ends. Germline V CDR1 and CDR2: MNHEY, SMNVEV (reference sequence). The CDR3 sequence is 14 residues long. Input material: peripheral blood. The origin of this receptor is a man in his fifties with active or convalescent COVID-19. This rearrangement joins TRBV27 to TRBJ1-2; no definite D call. The CDR3 bases are TGTGCCAGCTCCCCCCGCGGTCTAGGCTATGGCTACACCTTC. Protein sequence: CASSPRGLGYGYTF.